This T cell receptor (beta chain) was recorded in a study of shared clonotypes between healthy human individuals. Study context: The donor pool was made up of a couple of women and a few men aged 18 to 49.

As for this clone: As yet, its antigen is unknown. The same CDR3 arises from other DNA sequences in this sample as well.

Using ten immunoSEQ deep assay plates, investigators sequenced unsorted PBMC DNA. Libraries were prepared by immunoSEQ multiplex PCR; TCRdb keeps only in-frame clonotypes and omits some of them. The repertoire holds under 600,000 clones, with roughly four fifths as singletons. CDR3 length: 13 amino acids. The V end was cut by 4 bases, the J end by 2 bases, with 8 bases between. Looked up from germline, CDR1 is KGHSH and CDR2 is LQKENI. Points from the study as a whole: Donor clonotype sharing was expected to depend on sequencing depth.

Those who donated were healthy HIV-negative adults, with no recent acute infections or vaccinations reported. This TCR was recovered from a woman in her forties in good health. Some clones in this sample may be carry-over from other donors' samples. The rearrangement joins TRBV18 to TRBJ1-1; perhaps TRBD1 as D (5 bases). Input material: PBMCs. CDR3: CASSRGDNTEAFF. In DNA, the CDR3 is TGTGCCAGCTCACGGGGGGATAACACTGAAGCTTTCTTT.